The 10 T cell receptor beta chains listed next were all sequenced from one sample in a study of blood T cell repertoires in COVID-19. Here immunoSEQ multiplex PCR was the method, and the copy in TCRdb shows in-frame clones only, minus some. The data show fewer than 200,000 clones, approximately 91% seen once. Sequences were obtained from peripheral blood. The receptors here all came from a man between 18 and 35 years old with COVID-19, enrolled during active disease.

This chain uses TRBV3-1 (or the pseudogene TRBV3-2) with TRBJ2-3; 14 positions agree with TRBD2. The ends lost 4 bases at V and 4 bases at J; junction bases unmatched: 10. The CDR3 runs to 18 residues. Germline V gene sequence: CDR1 LGHDT, CDR2 YNNKEL (reference sequence). CDR3 in DNA: TGTGCCAGCAGCCGATCCGGGACTAGCGGGAGACAGGCAGATACGCAGTATTTT. Translating gives CASSRSGTSGRQADTQYF.

V gene TRBV4-3 combines with J gene TRBJ2-1, with a possible D match to TRBD2 (6 bases). V lost 4 bases and J lost 4, with 20 bases in between. Looked up from germline, CDR1 is LGHNA and CDR2 is YSLEER. The CDR3 runs to 17 residues. CDR3 in amino acids: CASSPRIYGAGYNEQFF. The CDR3 DNA follows: TGCGCCAGCAGCCCTCGGATTTACGGGGCGGGGTACAATGAGCAGTTCTTC.

The table lists this clone with a count of one. The chain combines TRBV28 with TRBJ2-7; 7 nucleotides align to TRBD1. Germline V gene data show CDR1 as MDHEN and CDR2 as SYDVKM. V lost 3 bases, J lost 6 bases, and 5 bases stayed unmatched. The CDR3 is 13 amino acids. CDR3 amino acids: CASSFDRASEQYF. The CDR3 DNA reads TGTGCCAGCAGTTTCGACAGGGCGAGCGAGCAGTACTTC.

The chain carries TRBV19 and TRBJ2-1; 8 bases fit TRBD2. CDR3 size: 18 residues. Trimming removed 4 bases from V and 0 bases from J; junction bases left unmatched: 11. Germline-derived CDR1 and CDR2 are LNHDA and SQIVND (reference sequence). CDR3 DNA: TGTGCCAGTAGTACCTCCCGGGGAGCGGGGGACTCCTACAATGAGCAGTTCTTC. This translates into CASSTSRGAGDSYNEQFF.

The chain combines TRBV19 with TRBJ2-1; the match to TRBD1 covers 7 bases. The CDR3 is made up of 20 amino acids. The germline V gene encodes CDR1 LNHDA and CDR2 SQIVND (reference sequence). Germline trimming cut 3 bases from V and 1 base from J; bases unmatched to any gene: 18. The CDR3 nucleotides read TGTGCCAGTAGTATGGTCCGAGATCGACAGGGAGTTGGTTCCTACAATGAGCAGTTCTTC. It encodes CASSMVRDRQGVGSYNEQFF.

The rearrangement uses TRBV6-1 and TRBJ1-6; D is perhaps TRBD1 (6 bases). The ends were cut back, 4 bases at V and 4 bases at J, with 14 bases in the middle. The germline V gene encodes CDR1 MNHNS and CDR2 SASEGT. The CDR3 is 16 amino acids. The CDR3 nucleotides are TGTGCCAGCAGTGGTACCGGGACAAGTTATAATTCACCCCTCCACTTT. This codes for CASSGTGTSYNSPLHF.

The chain combines TRBV30 with TRBJ2-1; D may be TRBD1 (6 bases). Trimming removed 2 bases at V and 7 bases at J, with 21 bases between. The CDR3 has 16 residues. Germline V lookup: CDR1 GTSNPN, CDR2 SVGIG (reference sequence). The CDR3: CAWSQGGIDLKNEQFF. The CDR3 DNA reads as TGTGCCTGGAGTCAAGGGGGAATAGATCTGAAAAATGAGCAGTTCTTC. The whole variable domain, filled in from reference TRBV30 and TRBJ2-1, reads SQTIHQWPATLVQPVGSPLSLECTVEGTSNPNLYWYRQAAGRGLQLLFYSVGIGQISSEVPQNLSASRPQDRQFILSSKKLLLSDSGFYLCAWSQGGIDLKNEQFFGPGTRLTVL.

The chain couples TRBV10-3 to TRBJ2-7, with 10 bases that match TRBD1. Germline lookup yields CDR1 ENHRY and CDR2 SYGVKD. V lost 6 bases and J lost 4; bases outside the gene matches: 6. The CDR3 is made up of 14 amino acids. The CDR3 DNA is TGTGCCATCAGGGACCGGGACAGGGGATACGAGCAGTACTTC. As protein: CAIRDRDRGYEQYF.

This clone was counted only a few times. The V gene is TRBV9, the J gene TRBJ1-2; TRBD1 matches 7 bases. CDR3 length: 16 residues. Per the germline V gene, CDR1 is SGDLS and CDR2 is YYNGEE. V dropped 0 bases and J dropped 6; count of bases not matched to a gene: 11. The CDR3 DNA reads as TGTGCCAGCAGCGTAGAGCCACAGGGGCTGGGGAATGGCTACACCTTC. It encodes CASSVEPQGLGNGYTF.

The V gene is TRBV5-1, the J gene TRBJ2-3; TRBD2 matches at 11 bases. V dropped 3 bases and J dropped 7; count of bases not matched to a gene: 7. Germline V CDR1 and CDR2: SGHRS, YFSETQ. The CDR3 extends over 15 amino acids. CDR3 residues: CASSSGLAATNTQYF. The CDR3 DNA sequence: TGCGCCAGCAGCTCGGGACTAGCGGCAACAAATACGCAGTATTTT.